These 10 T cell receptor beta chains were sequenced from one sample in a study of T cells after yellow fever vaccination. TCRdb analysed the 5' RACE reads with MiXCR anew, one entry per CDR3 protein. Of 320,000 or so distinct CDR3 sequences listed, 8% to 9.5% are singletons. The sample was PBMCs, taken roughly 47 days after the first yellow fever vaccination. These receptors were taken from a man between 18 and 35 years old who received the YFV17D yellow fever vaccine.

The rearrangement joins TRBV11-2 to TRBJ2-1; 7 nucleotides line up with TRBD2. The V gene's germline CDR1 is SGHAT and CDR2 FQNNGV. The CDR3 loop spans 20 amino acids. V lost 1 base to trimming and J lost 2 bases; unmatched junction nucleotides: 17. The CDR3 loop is CASSLGAASGYWTAYNEQFF. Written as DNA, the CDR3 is TGTGCCAGCAGCTTAGGGGCGGCTAGCGGATACTGGACGGCCTACAATGAGCAGTTCTTC.

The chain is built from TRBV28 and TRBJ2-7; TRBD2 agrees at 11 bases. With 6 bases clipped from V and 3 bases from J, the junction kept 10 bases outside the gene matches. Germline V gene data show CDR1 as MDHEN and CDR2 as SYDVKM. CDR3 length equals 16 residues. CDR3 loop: CASSHLRLAGIYEQYF. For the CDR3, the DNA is TGTGCCAGCAGCCACTTACGACTAGCGGGGATCTACGAGCAGTACTTC.

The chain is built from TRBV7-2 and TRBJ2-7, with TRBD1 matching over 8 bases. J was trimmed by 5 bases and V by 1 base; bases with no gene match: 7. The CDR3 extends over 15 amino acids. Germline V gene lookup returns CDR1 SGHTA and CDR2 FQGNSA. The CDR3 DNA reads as TGTGCCAGCAGCTTAGGATCCGGACAGGGCAACGAGCAGTACTTC. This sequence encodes CASSLGSGQGNEQYF.

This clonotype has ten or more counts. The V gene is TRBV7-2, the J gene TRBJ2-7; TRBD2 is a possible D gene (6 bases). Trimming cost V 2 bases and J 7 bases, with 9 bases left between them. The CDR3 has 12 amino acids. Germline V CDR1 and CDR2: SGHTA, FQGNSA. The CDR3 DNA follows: TGTGCCAGCAGCTTATACGGGGGAGAGCAGTACTTC. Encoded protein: CASSLYGGEQYF.

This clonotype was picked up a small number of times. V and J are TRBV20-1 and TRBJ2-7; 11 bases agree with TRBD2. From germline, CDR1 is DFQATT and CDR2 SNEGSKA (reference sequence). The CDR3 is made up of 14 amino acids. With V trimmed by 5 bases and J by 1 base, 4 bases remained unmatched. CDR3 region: CSARSGGGSYEQYF. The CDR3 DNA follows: TGCAGTGCTCGTAGCGGGGGGGGGTCCTACGAGCAGTACTTC.

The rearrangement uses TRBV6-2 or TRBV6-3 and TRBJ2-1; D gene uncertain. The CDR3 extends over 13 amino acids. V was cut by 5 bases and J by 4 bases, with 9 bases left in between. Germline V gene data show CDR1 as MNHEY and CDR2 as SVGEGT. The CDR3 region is CASSLRLYNEQFF. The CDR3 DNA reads TGTGCCAGCAGTCTCAGGCTGTACAATGAGCAGTTCTTC.

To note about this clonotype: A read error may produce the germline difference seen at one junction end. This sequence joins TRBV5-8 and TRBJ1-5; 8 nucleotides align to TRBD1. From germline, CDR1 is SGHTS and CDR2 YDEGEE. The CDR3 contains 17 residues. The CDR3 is CAISFGQGAVGNQPQHF. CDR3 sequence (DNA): TGTGCCATCAGCTTCGGGCAGGGGGCAGTTGGCAATCAGCCCCAGCATTTT.

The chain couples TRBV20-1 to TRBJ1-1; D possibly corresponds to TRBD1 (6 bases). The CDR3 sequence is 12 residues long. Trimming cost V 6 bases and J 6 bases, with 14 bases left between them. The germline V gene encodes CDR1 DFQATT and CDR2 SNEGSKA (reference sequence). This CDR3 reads CSADRQPAEAFF. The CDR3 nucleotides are TGCAGTGCAGACAGGCAGCCGGCTGAAGCTTTCTTT.

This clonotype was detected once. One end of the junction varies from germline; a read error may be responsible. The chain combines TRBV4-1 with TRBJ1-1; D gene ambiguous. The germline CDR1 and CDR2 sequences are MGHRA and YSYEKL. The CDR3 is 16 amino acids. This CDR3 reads CASSQETQAVNLGALF. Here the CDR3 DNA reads TGCGCCAGCAGCCAAGAGACCCAGGCCGTTAATCTAGGAGCTTTATTT.

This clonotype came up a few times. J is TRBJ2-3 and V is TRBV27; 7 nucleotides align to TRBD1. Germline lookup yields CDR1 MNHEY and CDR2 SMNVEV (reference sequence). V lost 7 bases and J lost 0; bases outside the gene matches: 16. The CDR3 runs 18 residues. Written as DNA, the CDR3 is TGTGCCAGCACCACCTTATCTCGGACAGGTCCTAGCACAGATACGCAGTATTTT. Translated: CASTTLSRTGPSTDTQYF.